Here is one T cell receptor (beta chain) with its context. The table lists this clonotype with many counts. This clone's antigen is unknown. No base quality information exists; no much larger clone differs at one position. This sample was included in a study of T cell repertoires in cytomegalovirus infection (dated by TCRdb to 2018 to 2020). About the full investigation: Donor HLA type was relevant to the analysis, as public TCR beta signatures indicated carriage of CMV infection together with the matching HLA type. Findings and caveats that apply to the study as a whole: In both this cohort and an independent cohort of over 350 donors, the cumulative frequency of public TCR beta family members distinguished carriers of CMV infection plus the relevant HLA type. In the ex vivo response, HLA-C-restricted CMV-specific TCR beta clonotypes were dominant, and in two of eight donors the single most frequent clonotype came from this HLA-C-restricted group.

The run used an Illumina HiSeq 1500. Starting from the raw public reads, TCRdb applied fastp trimming at Q25, assembled clones with MiXCR and retained in-frame beta chains. Rows with a matching CDR3 protein are joined into one entry that keeps the most common DNA and genes. This sample lists some 180,000 distinct CDR3 sequences; about 21% were detected once. The ten biggest clones cover 2.5% to 3% of the sample. CDR1 is given as MGHRA and CDR2 as YSYEKL, both from the germline V gene. V loses 1 base, J loses 4 bases, and the germline ends lie 11 bases apart. From cysteine to phenylalanine, the CDR3 is 15 amino acids long. Only the CDR3 portion is preserved as DNA: 45 bases, with reading frame beginning at the first base.

Sequencing was performed on PBMCs. This receptor was identified in a human donor in good health (CMV status not recorded). Some clones in this sample may be carry-over from other donors' samples. This receptor chain uses TRBV4-1 and TRBJ1-3, and TRBD1 may be the D gene, going by 5 matching bases. DNA sequence: TGCGCCAGCAGCCAAGCGACCAGACAGGGAAACACCATATATTTT. Translation gives CASSQATRQGNTIYF.